This TCR beta chain was identified during a study of blood T cell repertoires in COVID-19. Germline V CDR1 and CDR2: KGHSH, LQKENI. CDR3 length equals 18 residues. Trimming took 0 bases from V and 1 from J; bases not matched to a gene: 9. Original processing methods: For nucleated cells, counts were estimated from reference gene primer amplification. TCRdb's table, derived via immunoSEQ multiplex PCR, lists solely in-frame clones and lacks some. Clonal size and the V and J genes are those of that table, whereas D and trimming came from the DNA. The sample contains 140,000 or so clones, about 85% of which appear only once. Categorization into cohorts depended on clinical history that participants reported. All recovered Cohort 3 donors got two negative PCRs, got clearance, or saw symptom resolution.

The sequenced sample consisted of PBMCs or T cells enriched from blood (not recorded which). The rearrangement links TRBV18 to TRBJ2-7, with TRBD2 matching over 10 bases. The sequence derives from a woman between 40 and 50 years old who had recovered from COVID-19. CDR3 region: CASSPPIGLAGVSYEQYF. In DNA form, the CDR3 reads TGTGCCAGCTCACCACCGATAGGGCTAGCGGGGGTGTCCTACGAGCAGTACTTC. The full variable domain, completed using reference TRBV18 and TRBJ2-7, is NAGVMQNPRHLVRRRGQEARLRCSPMKGHSHVYWYRQLPEEGLKFMVYLQKENIIDESGMPKERFSAEFPKEGPSILRIQQVVRGDSAAYFCASSPPIGLAGVSYEQYFGPGTRLTVT.